Listed below are T cell receptor beta chains from one sample, sequenced in a study of T-cell reconstitution after alpha-beta-depleted transplantation in children. Via MiXCR, TCRdb re-called the PCR reads, giving one row per CDR3 protein. The profile shows hundreds of thousands of distinct CDR3 sequences, approximately 9.5% of them singletons. The sequencing here drew on PBMCs from the stem cell graft donor, taken from the stem cell graft. The origin of the receptors is a human donor who donated a stem cell graft to a child with acute lymphoblastic leukemia. Both conserved end residues are part of each CDR3. Each record gives: V gene, clone size, D gene, J gene, CDR3 DNA, CDR3 protein. The D gene is left open where the match is weak. Not every row has a clone size; where given, it reads once, few, many or a size class.

TRBV20-1	NA	TRBD1	TRBJ2-4	TGCAGTGCTCTGGACAGGGATAAGATGAACATTCAGTACTTC	CSALDRDKMNIQYF
TRBV6-2/TRBV6-3	NA	NA	TRBJ2-1	TGTGCCAGCAGTTACGACGGTGGTGAGCAGTTCTTC	CASSYDGGEQFF
TRBV4-3	many	TRBD1	TRBJ2-7	TGCGCCAGCAGCCTGGGAGACAGGGCCAGCTCCTACGAGCAGTACTTC	CASSLGDRASSYEQYF
TRBV5-1	NA	NA	TRBJ2-5	TGCGCCAGCAGCTTTCCGGGTAGAGAGACCCAGTACTTC	CASSFPGRETQYF
TRBV27	NA	TRBD2	TRBJ2-5	TGTGCCAGCAGTTCCGGCGGGGGGCACCAAGAGACCCAGTACTTC	CASSSGGGHQETQYF
TRBV7-9	many	NA	TRBJ2-7	TGTGCCAGCAGCTTAGCGCTGGCAGGGGCCCACGAGCAGTACTTC	CASSLALAGAHEQYF
TRBV4-1	many	TRBD2	TRBJ2-3	TGCGCCAGCAGCCAAGATTGGACTAGCTCAGATACGCAGTATTTT	CASSQDWTSSDTQYF
TRBV29-1	many	NA	TRBJ2-5	TGCAGCGTTGGTCAGTCAGGGGACCCGGGGGAGACCCAGTACTTC	CSVGQSGDPGETQYF
TRBV12-3/TRBV12-4	many	NA	TRBJ1-1	TGTGCCAGCAGTCTAAATTATGAAGCTTTCTTT	CASSLNYEAFF
TRBV5-1	few	TRBD2	TRBJ2-5	TGCGCCAGCAGCTTGATCGGGGGGGCGCAAGAGACCCAGTACTTC	CASSLIGGAQETQYF
TRBV20-1	NA	NA	TRBJ2-7	TGCAGTGCCCCGAGCCAGGGATTCACCTACGAGCAGTACTTC	CSAPSQGFTYEQYF
TRBV12-3/TRBV12-4	NA	NA	TRBJ1-2	TGTGCCAGCAGTTTAAACATCTATGGCTACACCTTC	CASSLNIYGYTF
TRBV5-1	few	TRBD1	TRBJ2-1	TGCGCCAGCAGAGGGACAGAGGTTGAGCAGTTCTTC	CASRGTEVEQFF
TRBV20-1	many	TRBD1	TRBJ1-1	TGCAGTGCCTTCAGGGGGAAGTTGAACACTGAAGCTTTCTTT	CSAFRGKLNTEAFF
TRBV5-1	few	TRBD2	TRBJ2-5	TGCGCCAGCAGCTTACGCCCTAGCGGGACTGAAGAGACCCAGTACTTC	CASSLRPSGTEETQYF
TRBV4-3	many	NA	TRBJ1-1	TGCGCCAGCAGCCAGGCTGTGGCAGTCGACGAAGCTTTCTTT	CASSQAVAVDEAFF
TRBV5-6	few	NA	TRBJ2-1	TGTGCCAGCAGATTGGCGGGGAGCTCCTACAATGAGCAGTTCTTC	CASRLAGSSYNEQFF
TRBV5-6	NA	NA	TRBJ2-7	TGTGCCAGCAGCTTGGGGACACCGTCCTACGAGCAGTACTTC	CASSLGTPSYEQYF
TRBV10-1	many	NA	TRBJ1-3	TGCGCCAGCAGTAGCCGGGACACCCTACGAAACACCATATATTTT	CASSSRDTLRNTIYF
TRBV7-9	many	TRBD1	TRBJ2-1	TGTGCCAGCAGCTTAGGCAGTACAGGGGGCTTGGACAATGAGCAGTTCTTC	CASSLGSTGGLDNEQFF
TRBV11-2	many	NA	TRBJ1-2	TGTGCCAGCACCCCACGGGGTTACTATGGCTACACCTTC	CASTPRGYYGYTF
TRBV7-2	many	NA	TRBJ1-6	TGTGCCAGCAGCCAAGGGTCCCAACACCTCCACTTT	CASSQGSQHLHF
TRBV4-2	few	NA	TRBJ1-1	TGTGCCAGCAGCCATCCCGAGGGGGGTCGCGACACTGAAGCTTTCTTT	CASSHPEGGRDTEAFF
TRBV7-9	NA	TRBD1	TRBJ2-1	TGTGCCAGCAGCCCGAAGGGACAGGGGATCTACAATGAGCAGTTCTTC	CASSPKGQGIYNEQFF